In this sample, the clone carrying this T cell receptor beta chain turned up many times. The target antigen is unknown. This specimen comes from a study of identical twins. Study outcomes and limitations: Cord blood beta clonotypes present at high abundance carried fewer insertions; no such pattern appeared in memory repertoires.

CDR3 length: 15 amino acids. Germline V lookup: CDR1 MNHNS, CDR2 SASEGT. Trimming took 6 bases from V and 0 from J, leaving 15 bases between them. TCRdb independently ran MiXCR on the 5' RACE reads; one entry per CDR3 protein. The sample shows about 700,000 distinct CDR3 sequences, over 5% of them seen only once. The TCR comes from a man between 18 and 29 years old in good health. The sequencing sample was made of naive T cells sorted from blood. The genes are TRBV6-1 and TRBJ2-7, with D perhaps being TRBD1 or TRBD2 (5 bases each). CDR3 DNA: TGTGCCAGCAGCCTGGGACGGGGAAACTCCTACGAGCAGTACGTC. It encodes CASSLGRGNSYEQYV.